These 21 T cell receptor beta chains originate from one sample sequenced in a study of cytomegalovirus exposure and HLA in healthy donors. PCR involved 60 Vbeta and 13 Jbeta primers. TCRdb keeps only in-frame clones here, not all; method: immunoSEQ multiplex PCR. The repertoire consists of about 100,000 clones, with more than 70% occurring once and the leading ten covering more than 2%. The sequenced sample consisted of PBMCs. These receptor sequences come from a man between 18 and 35 years old in good health and CMV-seronegative.

V usage is TRBV6-5 and J usage is TRBJ2-5; TRBD1 matches 8 bases. Gene TRBJ2-7 matches the end of the DNA better, so the J call may be wrong. This CDR3 is 15 amino acids long. Germline V gives CDR1 MNHEY, CDR2 SVGAGI. CDR3 sequence (DNA): TGTGCCAGCAGAGCCGGGACAGGCGACGTCTACGAGCAGTACTTC. It codes for CASRAGTGDVYEQYF.

This clone came up once. The chain joins TRBV18 to TRBJ1-6; perhaps TRBD1 as D (5 bases). Trimming pared 5 bases from V and 5 bases from J, leaving 13 bases between. The CDR3 consists of 15 residues. Germline loops: CDR1 KGHSH, CDR2 LQKENI. The CDR3 nucleotides read TGTGCCAGCTCAGCGACGGGACTTAATAATTCACCCCTCCACTTT. This sequence encodes CASSATGLNNSPLHF.

As for this clone: A read error may produce the germline difference seen at one junction end. The chain recombines TRBV7-9 with TRBJ2-1; 13 nucleotides line up with TRBD2. This CDR3 has 15 amino acids. Germline V lookup: CDR1 SEHNR, CDR2 FQNEAQ (reference sequence). CDR3 amino acids: CANSLTSGGGNEQFF. As DNA, the CDR3 is TGTGCCAACAGCTTAACTAGCGGGGGGGGTAATGAGCAGTTCTTC.

The genes are TRBV4-3 and TRBJ2-7; TRBD1 matches 10 bases. Germline V gene lookup returns CDR1 LGHNA and CDR2 YSLEER. With V trimmed by 3 bases and J by 2 bases, 7 bases remained unmatched. The CDR3 runs to 16 residues. The CDR3 nucleotides are TGCGCCAGCAGCCATCAAACAGGGACAGGGGCCTACGAGCAGTACTTC. It encodes CASSHQTGTGAYEQYF.

The V and J genes are TRBV5-1 and TRBJ1-2; D perhaps matches TRBD1 (6 bases). The CDR3 is 13 amino acids. V was pared by 4 bases and J by 3 bases, with 10 bases between. Germline V gene data show CDR1 as SGHRS and CDR2 as YFSETQ. The CDR3 sequence is CASSARTDYGYTF. In DNA form, the CDR3 reads TGCGCCAGCAGCGCCCGGACAGACTATGGCTACACCTTC.

This clone was counted a few times. The rearrangement links TRBV21-1 to TRBJ2-7; TRBD1 reflects the table's D call only, with no check against the DNA. TRBV21-1 is assigned pseudogene status. The CDR3 contains 14 residues. The CDR3 sequence: CASSRPGQIYEQYF. CDR3 nucleotides: TGTGCCAGCAGCAGACCGGGACAGATCTACGAGCAGTACTTC.

This clone was recorded once. CDR3 nucleotide sequence: TGTGCCAGTAGTAAAGGGGCTTGGCTGACTGAAGCTTTCTTT. It codes for CASSKGAWLTEAFF. This sequence joins TRBV19 and TRBJ1-1; the D gene is possibly TRBD1 (5 bases). The CDR3 sequence is 14 residues long. Germline V gives CDR1 LNHDA, CDR2 SQIVND (reference sequence). V lost 4 bases and J 5 bases, leaving 14 bases between the germline ends.

This clone was observed a few times. This sequence joins TRBV4-3 and TRBJ1-2; D not certain. Germline CDR1 is LGHNA and CDR2 is YSLEER. Trimming removed 0 bases at V and 5 bases at J, with 13 bases between. The CDR3 covers 15 residues. Here the CDR3 reads CASSQDDEGLYGYTF. The DNA for the CDR3 is TGCGCCAGCAGCCAAGATGACGAGGGATTATATGGCTACACCTTC.

This clone showed up just a few times. The chain is built from TRBV5-6 and TRBJ2-7; possible D gene TRBD1, 5 bases. With 5 bases removed from V and 2 bases from J, the gap between germline ends came to 17 bases. This CDR3 is 15 amino acids long. Germline CDR1 and CDR2: SGHDT and YYEEEE. CDR3 bases: TGTGCCAGCAGGGCCCGGACACTCTACCCCTACGAGCAGTACTTC. This codes for CASRARTLYPYEQYF.

This sequence joins TRBV2 and TRBJ2-7; tentative D call: TRBD1 (5 bases). Germline V gene data show CDR1 as SNHLY and CDR2 as FYNNEI. Deletions cut 1 base from V and 2 bases from J, with 9 bases between. This CDR3 contains 14 residues. CDR3 protein: CASSEGGPPYEQYF. The CDR3 DNA is TGTGCCAGCAGTGAAGGGGGCCCCCCCTACGAGCAGTACTTC.

The rearrangement links TRBV7-2 to TRBJ1-6, with TRBD1 matching over 7 bases. This CDR3 comprises 14 residues. Germline V lookup: CDR1 SGHTA, CDR2 FQGNSA. With 2 bases clipped from V and 9 bases from J, the junction kept 4 bases outside the gene matches. The CDR3 region is CASSLRQGGSPLHF. The CDR3 DNA follows: TGTGCCAGCAGCTTAAGGCAGGGGGGTTCACCCCTCCACTTT.

The chain carries TRBV14 and TRBJ2-2, with TRBD2 matching over 8 bases. This CDR3 is built from 13 residues. J gave up 6 bases and V 5 bases, and 2 bases lay outside the gene matches. Germline values: CDR1 SGHDN, CDR2 FVKESK. The CDR3 spells CASSSAGAGELFF. The CDR3 DNA reads TGTGCCAGCAGCTCAGCGGGGGCCGGGGAGCTGTTTTTT. Variable domain in full (rest from reference TRBV14 and TRBJ2-2): EAGVTQFPSHSVIEKGQTVTLRCDPISGHDNLYWYRRVMGKEIKFLLHFVKESKQDESGMPNNRFLAERTGGTYSTLKVQPAELEDSGVYFCASSSAGAGELFFGEGSRLTVL.

The rearrangement links TRBV7-9 to TRBJ2-3, with D possibly being TRBD2 (6 bases). This CDR3 has 16 amino acids. Trimming left V 4 bases short and J 3 bases short, with 17 bases between. CDR1 SEHNR and CDR2 FQNEAQ come from the germline V gene (reference sequence). The CDR3 here is CASSWDFQGPTDTQYF. The CDR3 DNA sequence: TGTGCCAGCAGCTGGGACTTCCAGGGCCCAACAGATACGCAGTATTTT.

The rearrangement uses TRBV6-7 and TRBJ2-7; TRBD2 matches 9 bases. TRBV6-7 is reported as an ORF; its role is uncertain. Trimming took 3 bases from V and 2 from J; bases not matched to a gene: 14. There are 18 residues in the CDR3. The CDR3 bases are TGTGCCAGCAGTTATCGGCGGGGGGGGATACCGAGCACCTACGAGCAGTACTTC. This translates into CASSYRRGGIPSTYEQYF.

The genes are TRBV7-3 and TRBJ2-1; D call uncertain. Trimming cost V 0 bases and J 5 bases, with 5 bases left between them. This CDR3 comprises 13 residues. The germline CDR1 and CDR2 sequences are SGHTA and FQGTGA. Here the CDR3 DNA reads TGTGCCAGCAGCTTAACTGAGAACAATGAGCAGTTCTTC. This gives the protein CASSLTENNEQFF.

In regard to this clone: An end of the junction differs from the germline gene, which may be a read error. The chain links TRBV29-1 to TRBJ1-2; D not resolved. The CDR3 is 11 residues long. Germline CDR1 SQVTM, CDR2 ANQGSEA. This CDR3 is CSVVVNYGYPF. CDR3 DNA sequence: TGCAGCGTTGTGGTAAACTATGGCTACCCCTTC.

The gene calls are TRBV5-6 and TRBJ2-3, with 8 bases that match TRBD2. Looked up from germline, CDR1 is SGHDT and CDR2 is YYEEEE. After removal of 0 bases from V and 1 base from J, the junction contained 7 bases not matched to a gene. This CDR3 is 17 amino acids long. The CDR3 sequence: CASSLGVGAGGTDTQYF. The CDR3 DNA reads as TGTGCCAGCAGCTTGGGGGTAGGAGCGGGGGGCACAGATACGCAGTATTTT.

This chain connects TRBV7-6 to TRBJ2-1, with 7 bases lining up with TRBD2. The CDR3 sequence is 14 residues long. Germline CDR1 and CDR2: SGHVS and FNYEAQ. V shed 2 bases and J 8 bases; nucleotides not matched to a gene: 6. The DNA for the CDR3 is TGTGCCAGCAGCTTATCCACTAGCGTTGATGAGCAGTTCTTC. Amino acids: CASSLSTSVDEQFF. The full variable domain, its missing parts supplied by reference TRBV7-6 and TRBJ2-1, is GAGVSQSPRYKVTKRGQDVALRCDPISGHVSLYWYRQALGQGPEFLTYFNYEAQQDKSGLPNDRFSAERPEGSISTLTIQRTEQRDSAMYRCASSLSTSVDEQFFGPGTRLTVL.

Only a few counts were recorded for this clone. The J gene is TRBJ2-1, the V gene TRBV27; D is uncertain. Trimming left V 3 bases short and J 6 bases short, with 9 bases between. The CDR3 loop spans 13 amino acids. Germline CDR1 MNHEY, CDR2 SMNVEV (reference sequence). The CDR3 nucleotides read TGTGCCAGCAGTTTTGGTACTTTCAATGAGCAGTTCTTC. The encoded protein is CASSFGTFNEQFF.

This chain uses TRBV5-1 with TRBJ1-1, with D perhaps TRBD1 (5 bases). V gave up 0 bases and J gave up 0 bases, with 12 bases separating them. This CDR3 has 16 amino acids. Germline loops: CDR1 SGHRS, CDR2 YFSETQ. The CDR3 protein is CASSLENPGLNTEAFF. The CDR3 DNA reads TGCGCCAGCAGCTTGGAAAATCCAGGGTTGAACACTGAAGCTTTCTTT.

This rearrangement joins TRBV29-1 to TRBJ1-2; the match to TRBD1 covers 7 bases. Germline V gene lookup returns CDR1 SQVTM and CDR2 ANQGSEA. The CDR3 contains 12 residues. V lost 3 bases, J lost 6 bases, and 4 bases stayed unmatched. CDR3 nucleotides: TGCAGCGTTGATGCAGGGGGTCATGGCTACACCTTC. Its protein is CSVDAGGHGYTF.